This T cell receptor beta chain stems from a study of blood T cell repertoires in COVID-19. At the level of the study: Acute and convalescent COVID-19 specimens originated in the United States, Italy and Spain. The analysed material was cDNA or gDNA that came from T cells, B-cell-depleted T cells, or PBMCs.

As originally analysed: Reference gene primer amplification yielded estimated nucleated cell counts. Produced via immunoSEQ multiplex PCR; TCRdb's table is partial and in-frame only. V, J and clone size were drawn from that table, and D and trimming were deduced from the DNA. The sample has about 150,000 clones; 80% are singletons. This clone was detected only once. The germline V gene has CDR1 MGHRA and CDR2 YSYEKL. The CDR3 is 16 residues long. Trimming stripped 1 base from V and 15 bases from J, with 25 bases between. This chain links TRBV4-1 with TRBJ2-1; D is possibly TRBD2 (6 bases). This receptor was identified in a man aged 55 to 70 with acute or convalescent COVID-19. Material: peripheral blood. This CDR3 reads CASSQVPYVSGDQGFF. Here the CDR3 DNA reads TGCGCCAGCAGCCAAGTCCCCTATGTCTCGGGAGACCAGGGGTTCTTC.